This record concerns one T cell receptor (beta chain) sequence. Its antigen is currently not known. Base qualities are not provided; no much larger clone lies one nucleotide away. This entry comes from a study of human thymus T cells (TCRdb year 2020). Looking at the study overall: TCR alpha and beta repertoires from seven to nine infant thymus samples and a few related peripheral blood samples were characterized in the study. Donor ages ranged from roughly 6 to 244 days, and the cohort comprised five or six male and a couple of female infants.

Overall study results and their limits: Usage of V and J gene segments appeared to be biased in both the thymic and the peripheral blood repertoires. The related research reported highly overlapping thymic TCR repertoires among unrelated individuals. Thymus samples yielded on average around 850,000 unique TCRB clonotypes, compared with around 79,000 from blood samples.

The CDR3, cysteine through phenylalanine, is 13 amino acids long. Only the CDR3 DNA is retained, 39 bases long and in frame from the first base. The germline ends are 22 bases apart after V is trimmed by 10 bases and J by 9 bases. CDR1 and CDR2 are read off the germline V gene as MNHEY and SVGAGI. TCRB and TCRAD loci were amplified from a standardized quantity of quality-controlled genomic DNA using the immunoSEQ multiplex PCR assay. Amplicons spanned the V(D)J region at a length sufficient to cover the CDR3 and identify V and J genes. The amplicons were sequenced on an Illumina platform via the commercial immunoSEQ service. As for how the authors treated the data: Primer bias and sequencing errors were corrected as previously described, and TCRAD and TCRB definitions were based on the IMGT database. Repertoires were analysed with immunoSEQ Analyzer 3.0 and VDJTools, covering basic statistics, V/J segment usage, diversity estimates, rarefaction and pairwise overlap. Chao1, ChaoE, Efron-Thisted, Shannon and inverse Simpson indices were used to estimate diversity, which was also estimated on datasets down-sampled to the smallest sample. Repertoire overlap was assessed by strict matching of CDR3 nucleotide sequence, V gene and J gene, and clustering was done by Jaccard-based multidimensional scaling. TCRdb retrieved this table from immuneACCESS and kept in-frame rearrangements only. Not all clones are present; in checked studies, unresolved V genes account for under half, and no reason is known for the remainder. That table gives V, J and clone size, and the DNA gave D and trimming. This sample holds tens of thousands of clones; approximately 96% were observed only once. Together, the top ten hold 0.031% of the sample.

The thymus tissue came from surgical resects taken out during corrective cardiac surgery. Immunologically healthy infants undergoing open corrective cardiac surgery for congenital heart defects in Finland were used as donors. Thymocytes were mechanically released from the tissue and were stored as pellets of about 9.5-31 million cells at -70 degrees C. A QIAsymphony instrument was used to extract genomic DNA from frozen cell pellets. Sequencing was performed on thymus tissue. This clonotype was obtained from a boy younger than two with a congenital heart defect but otherwise immunologically healthy. The chain joins TRBV6-5 to TRBJ2-7, with no confidently assigned D gene. Here the CDR3 is given as CATNSGPRARQYF. The DNA sequence is given as TGTGCCACCAACTCCGGGCCCCGAGCAAGGCAGTACTTC.